Given below is one TCR beta chain in context. Some clones are missing from TCRdb's copy, which holds only in-frame ones; the method was immunoSEQ multiplex PCR. The table records more than 350,000 clones, 85% to 90% of them present only once. These data are taken from a study of blood T cell repertoires in COVID-19. Study-wide background: Sites across the United States, Italy and Spain contributed samples from acute and convalescent COVID-19.

The junction had 3 bases not matched to a gene; V was cut back by 4 bases and J by 2 bases. This CDR3 region has 14 residues. CDR1 SGHNT and CDR2 YENEEA come from the germline V gene. What was sequenced was PBMCs or T cells enriched from blood (not recorded which). This chain uses TRBV11-3 with TRBJ2-3; 7 nucleotides line up with TRBD1. The sequence was collected from a man younger than 30 who had recovered from COVID-19. CDR3 region: CASSSQGNTDTQYF. In DNA, the CDR3 is TGTGCCAGCAGCTCACAGGGGAACACAGATACGCAGTATTTT.